This T cell receptor (beta chain) was found in a study of cytomegalovirus exposure and HLA in healthy donors. Looking at the study overall: Findings of an earlier analysis included some 110 million unique TCR beta sequences from 180 million or so T cells. The study, taken as a whole, reports: Earlier analysis yielded a pattern in which most TCR beta V segments were productive about 90% or about 30% of the time.

On this clone itself: Its antigen is as yet unknown.

PCR was performed using 60 Vbeta and 13 Jbeta primers. Some clones are missing from TCRdb's copy, which holds only in-frame ones; the method was immunoSEQ multiplex PCR. The sample lists 90,000 to 110,000 clones; around 80% were seen once. Germline CDR1 and CDR2: SEHNR and FQNEAQ (reference sequence). V lost 6 bases, J lost 6 bases, and 18 bases lay in between. There are 14 residues in the CDR3. Sequencing used PBMCs. The rearrangement links TRBV7-9 to TRBJ2-7; D might be TRBD2 (6 bases). The TCR comes from a male donor in good health and CMV-seronegative. The CDR3, as DNA: TGTGCCAGCAGTGCGGGGACCAGGTGGTTCGAGCAGTACTTC. As protein: CASSAGTRWFEQYF.